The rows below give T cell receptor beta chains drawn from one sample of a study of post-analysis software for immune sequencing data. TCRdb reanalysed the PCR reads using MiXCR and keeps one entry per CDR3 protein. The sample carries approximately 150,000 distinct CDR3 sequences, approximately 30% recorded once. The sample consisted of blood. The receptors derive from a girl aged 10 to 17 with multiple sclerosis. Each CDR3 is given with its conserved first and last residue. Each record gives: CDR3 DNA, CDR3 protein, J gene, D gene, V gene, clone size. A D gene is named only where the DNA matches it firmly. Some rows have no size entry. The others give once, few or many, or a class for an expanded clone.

CDR3nt: TGCGCCAGCAGCTTGCAATCTAGCGGGCTGACCTCCTACGAGCAGTACTTC
CDR3aa: CASSLQSSGLTSYEQYF
j_gene: TRBJ2-7
d_gene: TRBD2
v_gene: TRBV5-1
abundance: many

CDR3nt: TGTGCCAGCAGCCCGGCACTAGCGGGCGAAGAGCAGTACTTC
CDR3aa: CASSPALAGEEQYF
j_gene: TRBJ2-7
d_gene: TRBD2
v_gene: TRBV7-9
abundance: .

CDR3nt: TGCGCCAGCAGGGTTTGGCTGGATACCTTCTACGAGCAGTACTTC
CDR3aa: CASRVWLDTFYEQYF
j_gene: TRBJ2-7
d_gene: .
v_gene: TRBV10-2
abundance: many

CDR3nt: TGTGCCAGCAGCCCCGGGACAGACAATGAAAAACTGTTTTTT
CDR3aa: CASSPGTDNEKLFF
j_gene: TRBJ1-4
d_gene: TRBD1
v_gene: TRBV4-2
abundance: few

CDR3nt: TGCGCCAGCAGCTCGGACAGCTCCTCCTATAATTCACCCCTCCACTTT
CDR3aa: CASSSDSSSYNSPLHF
j_gene: TRBJ1-6
d_gene: .
v_gene: TRBV5-1
abundance: few

CDR3nt: TGTGCCAGCAGTTACTCGAGGACTGAAGCTTTCTTT
CDR3aa: CASSYSRTEAFF
j_gene: TRBJ1-1
d_gene: .
v_gene: TRBV6-6
abundance: .

CDR3nt: TGTGCCAGCAACACCGGGGGGAAAATTTACAATGAGCAGTTCTTC
CDR3aa: CASNTGGKIYNEQFF
j_gene: TRBJ2-1
d_gene: TRBD2
v_gene: TRBV11-2
abundance: .

CDR3nt: TGCAGCGCGTGGGACGGAACTAACTATGGCTACACCTTC
CDR3aa: CSAWDGTNYGYTF
j_gene: TRBJ1-2
d_gene: .
v_gene: TRBV29-1
abundance: many

CDR3nt: TGTGCCAGCAGTTACTGGACAGGGGTCACTGAAGCTTTCTTT
CDR3aa: CASSYWTGVTEAFF
j_gene: TRBJ1-1
d_gene: TRBD1
v_gene: TRBV6-5
abundance: few

CDR3nt: TGCAGTGCTAGAGACGCCTCCCGCGACACTGAAGCTTTCTTT
CDR3aa: CSARDASRDTEAFF
j_gene: TRBJ1-1
d_gene: .
v_gene: TRBV20-1
abundance: few

CDR3nt: TGTGCCAGCAGCTTGGACAGTCTGAACTCCTACGAGCAGTACTTC
CDR3aa: CASSLDSLNSYEQYF
j_gene: TRBJ2-7
d_gene: .
v_gene: TRBV5-6
abundance: .

CDR3nt: TGCGCCAGCAGCTACGGGACAGACCAAGAGACCCAGTACTTC
CDR3aa: CASSYGTDQETQYF
j_gene: TRBJ2-5
d_gene: TRBD1
v_gene: TRBV4-1
abundance: .

CDR3nt: TGTGCCAGCAGCTTAGTTCAAGGACCTCCAGATACGCAGTATTTT
CDR3aa: CASSLVQGPPDTQYF
j_gene: TRBJ2-3
d_gene: .
v_gene: TRBV11-2
abundance: .

CDR3nt: TGCGCCAGCAGCTTTGGGGGGAGTGAGGATACGCAGTATTTT
CDR3aa: CASSFGGSEDTQYF
j_gene: TRBJ2-3
d_gene: .
v_gene: TRBV5-1
abundance: few

CDR3nt: TGTGCCAGCAGCTCCGGACAGGGCGTTGGCTACACCTTC
CDR3aa: CASSSGQGVGYTF
j_gene: TRBJ1-2
d_gene: TRBD1
v_gene: TRBV7-9
abundance: few

CDR3nt: TGTGCCAGCAGGAACGGGACTACTCAAGAGACCCAGTACTTC
CDR3aa: CASRNGTTQETQYF
j_gene: TRBJ2-5
d_gene: TRBD2
v_gene: TRBV25-1
abundance: many

CDR3nt: TGTGCCTGGAGTGTCCCGGGAGACCTATCCTACGAGCAGTACTTC
CDR3aa: CAWSVPGDLSYEQYF
j_gene: TRBJ2-7
d_gene: .
v_gene: TRBV30
abundance: many

CDR3nt: TGCGCCGGCAGATCAGGGAGGGTCCGGGACAGGGACTACAATGAGCAGTTCTTC
CDR3aa: CAGRSGRVRDRDYNEQFF
j_gene: TRBJ2-1
d_gene: TRBD1
v_gene: TRBV4-1
abundance: few

CDR3nt: TGTGCCAGCAAGAGGGGAGCGGGCTCCTACAATGAGCAGTTCTTC
CDR3aa: CASKRGAGSYNEQFF
j_gene: TRBJ2-1
d_gene: .
v_gene: TRBV28
abundance: .

CDR3nt: TGTGCCAGCAGCCAGGAGGGACGGGGGAACACTGAAGCTTTCTTT
CDR3aa: CASSQEGRGNTEAFF
j_gene: TRBJ1-1
d_gene: .
v_gene: TRBV3-1
abundance: .

CDR3nt: TGCGCCAGCAGCTTGGTCTCGACGGGCAATGAGCAGTTCTTC
CDR3aa: CASSLVSTGNEQFF
j_gene: TRBJ2-1
d_gene: .
v_gene: TRBV5-1
abundance: .

CDR3nt: TGTGCCAGCAGTTTATGGCAGGGGGGGCGCACAGATACGCAGTATTTT
CDR3aa: CASSLWQGGRTDTQYF
j_gene: TRBJ2-3
d_gene: .
v_gene: TRBV27
abundance: .

CDR3nt: TGTGCCAGCAGCGCAACGGGACAGGGATTAGCCAAAAACATTCAGTACTTC
CDR3aa: CASSATGQGLAKNIQYF
j_gene: TRBJ2-4
d_gene: TRBD1
v_gene: TRBV9
abundance: many

CDR3nt: TGTGCCAGCAGGTCGGGGGTAGAAAAACTGTTTTTT
CDR3aa: CASRSGVEKLFF
j_gene: TRBJ1-4
d_gene: .
v_gene: TRBV12-3/TRBV12-4
abundance: .

CDR3nt: TGTGCCAGCAGCCGGACAGACGAAGGCTACGAGCAGTACTTC
CDR3aa: CASSRTDEGYEQYF
j_gene: TRBJ2-7
d_gene: .
v_gene: TRBV3-1
abundance: few

CDR3nt: TGTGCCAGCAGCTTACCCCGCGGTACGCAGTATTTT
CDR3aa: CASSLPRGTQYF
j_gene: TRBJ2-3
d_gene: .
v_gene: TRBV7-9
abundance: many

CDR3nt: TGCAGTGCTAGACTAAGAACTAACTATGGCTACACCTTC
CDR3aa: CSARLRTNYGYTF
j_gene: TRBJ1-2
d_gene: .
v_gene: TRBV20-1
abundance: .

CDR3nt: TGTGCCAGCAGCTTTAGAGCGGGGGGGGGAGAGACCCAGTATTTC
CDR3aa: CASSFRAGGGETQYF
j_gene: TRBJ2-5
d_gene: TRBD2
v_gene: TRBV7-2
abundance: .

CDR3nt: TGTGCCAGCAGCCTACCGACCCTTGGGAGCTCTGGGGCCAACGTCCTGACTTTC
CDR3aa: CASSLPTLGSSGANVLTF
j_gene: TRBJ2-6
d_gene: .
v_gene: TRBV14
abundance: .

CDR3nt: TGCGCCAGCAGCTTGCAGGTGGGGGGATCGCCCCAGCATTTT
CDR3aa: CASSLQVGGSPQHF
j_gene: TRBJ1-5
d_gene: .
v_gene: TRBV5-1
abundance: many

CDR3nt: TGTGCCAGCAGCCAAGTTATGTTTCCGGGCCAGTTCTTC
CDR3aa: CASSQVMFPGQFF
j_gene: TRBJ2-1
d_gene: .
v_gene: TRBV4-2
abundance: .

CDR3nt: TGTGCCAGCAGTCTAGGCAGGGATACGCAGTATTTT
CDR3aa: CASSLGRDTQYF
j_gene: TRBJ2-3
d_gene: .
v_gene: TRBV7-2
abundance: many

CDR3nt: TGTGCCAGCAGTTATACAGGGTCTGGCTACACCTTC
CDR3aa: CASSYTGSGYTF
j_gene: TRBJ1-2
d_gene: .
v_gene: TRBV12-3/TRBV12-4
abundance: many

CDR3nt: TGTGCCAGCACCGAGGGGACAGGGTACCACGAGCAGTACTTC
CDR3aa: CASTEGTGYHEQYF
j_gene: TRBJ2-7
d_gene: TRBD1
v_gene: TRBV2
abundance: many

CDR3nt: TGTGCCAGCAGCTCTGGAGAGACCCAGTACTTC
CDR3aa: CASSSGETQYF
j_gene: TRBJ2-5
d_gene: .
v_gene: TRBV5-5
abundance: many

CDR3nt: TGTGCCAGCAGGGGTCAGGAGACTAACTATGGCTACACCTTC
CDR3aa: CASRGQETNYGYTF
j_gene: TRBJ1-2
d_gene: .
v_gene: TRBV6-5
abundance: many

CDR3nt: TGTGCCAGCAGCGCCGGACTAGCCAGTGAGCAGTTCTTC
CDR3aa: CASSAGLASEQFF
j_gene: TRBJ2-1
d_gene: TRBD2
v_gene: TRBV5-4
abundance: many

CDR3nt: TGCGCCAGCAGCTTTTCTGTTACAGAAGACGCTAACTATGGCTACACCTTC
CDR3aa: CASSFSVTEDANYGYTF
j_gene: TRBJ1-2
d_gene: .
v_gene: TRBV5-1
abundance: few

CDR3nt: TGTGCCAGCAGCCGGACCCAGTATGGCTACACCTTC
CDR3aa: CASSRTQYGYTF
j_gene: TRBJ1-2
d_gene: .
v_gene: TRBV3-1
abundance: many

CDR3nt: TGCGCCAGCAGCTTTAAGGGGGATAATTCACCCCTCCACTTT
CDR3aa: CASSFKGDNSPLHF
j_gene: TRBJ1-6
d_gene: .
v_gene: TRBV5-1
abundance: .

CDR3nt: TGTGCCAGCAGCTTAGTGGGGAGAAACACTGAAGCTTTCTTT
CDR3aa: CASSLVGRNTEAFF
j_gene: TRBJ1-1
d_gene: .
v_gene: TRBV7-2
abundance: .